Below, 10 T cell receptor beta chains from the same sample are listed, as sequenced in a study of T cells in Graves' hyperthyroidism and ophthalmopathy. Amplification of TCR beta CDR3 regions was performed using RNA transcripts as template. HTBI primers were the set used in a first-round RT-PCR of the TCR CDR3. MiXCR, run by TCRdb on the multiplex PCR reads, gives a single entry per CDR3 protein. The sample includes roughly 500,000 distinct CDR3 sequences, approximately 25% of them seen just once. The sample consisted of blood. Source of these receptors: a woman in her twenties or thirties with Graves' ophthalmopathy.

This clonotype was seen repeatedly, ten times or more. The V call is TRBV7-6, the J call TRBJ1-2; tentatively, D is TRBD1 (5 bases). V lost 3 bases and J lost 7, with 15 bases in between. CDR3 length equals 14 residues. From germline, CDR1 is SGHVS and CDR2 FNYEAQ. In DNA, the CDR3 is TGTGCCAGCAGCTTGGGGTTCGATGGGACTGGCTACACCTTC. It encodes CASSLGFDGTGYTF.

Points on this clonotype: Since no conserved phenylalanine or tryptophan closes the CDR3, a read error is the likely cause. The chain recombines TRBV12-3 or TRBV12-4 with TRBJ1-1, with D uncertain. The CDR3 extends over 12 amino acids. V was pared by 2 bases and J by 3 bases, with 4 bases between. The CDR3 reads CASSLMDTEAFL. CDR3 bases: TGTGCCAGCAGTTTAATGGACACTGAAGCTTTCCTT.

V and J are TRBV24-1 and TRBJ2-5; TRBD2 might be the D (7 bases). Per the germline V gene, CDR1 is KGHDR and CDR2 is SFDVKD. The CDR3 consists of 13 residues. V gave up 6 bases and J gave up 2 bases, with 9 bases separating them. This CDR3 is CATSRGAQETQYF. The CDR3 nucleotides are TGTGCCACCAGTCGGGGGGCGCAAGAGACCCAGTACTTC.

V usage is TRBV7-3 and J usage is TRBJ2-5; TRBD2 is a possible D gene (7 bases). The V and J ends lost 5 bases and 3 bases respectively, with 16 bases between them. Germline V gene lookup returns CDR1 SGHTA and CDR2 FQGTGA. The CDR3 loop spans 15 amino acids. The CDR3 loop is CASSTRSGGEETQYF. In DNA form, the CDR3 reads TGTGCCAGCAGCACTCGGTCGGGGGGCGAAGAGACCCAGTACTTC.

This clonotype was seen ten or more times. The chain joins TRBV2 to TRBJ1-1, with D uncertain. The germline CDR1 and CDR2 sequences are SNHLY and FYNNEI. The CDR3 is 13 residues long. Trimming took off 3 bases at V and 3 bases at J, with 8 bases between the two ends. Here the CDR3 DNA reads TGTGCCAGCAGTGAGATCGGGGACACTGAAGCTTTCTTT. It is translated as CASSEIGDTEAFF.

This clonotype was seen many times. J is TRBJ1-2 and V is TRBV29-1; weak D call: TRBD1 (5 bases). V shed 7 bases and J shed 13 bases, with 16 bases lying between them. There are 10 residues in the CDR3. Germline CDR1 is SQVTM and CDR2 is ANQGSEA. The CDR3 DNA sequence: TGCAGCGCTGGGGGGAGGTGGCTCACCTTC. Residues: CSAGGRWLTF.

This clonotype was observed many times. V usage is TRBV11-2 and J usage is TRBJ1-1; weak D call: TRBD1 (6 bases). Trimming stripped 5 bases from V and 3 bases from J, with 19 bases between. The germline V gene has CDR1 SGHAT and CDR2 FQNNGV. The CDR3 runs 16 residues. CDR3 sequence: CASSPSTVRGDTEAFF. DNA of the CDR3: TGTGCCAGCAGCCCCTCGACAGTAAGGGGGGACACTGAAGCTTTCTTT.

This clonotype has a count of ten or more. This CDR3 reads CSARSDRIHNQPQHF. In nucleotides, the CDR3 is TGCAGTGCTAGATCAGACAGAATACACAATCAGCCCCAGCATTTT. This chain connects TRBV20-1 to TRBJ1-5; TRBD1 is a possible D gene (5 bases). With 2 bases removed from V and 3 bases from J, the gap between germline ends came to 14 bases. CDR1 and CDR2 from the germline V gene are DFQATT and SNEGSKA (reference sequence). The CDR3 contains 15 residues.

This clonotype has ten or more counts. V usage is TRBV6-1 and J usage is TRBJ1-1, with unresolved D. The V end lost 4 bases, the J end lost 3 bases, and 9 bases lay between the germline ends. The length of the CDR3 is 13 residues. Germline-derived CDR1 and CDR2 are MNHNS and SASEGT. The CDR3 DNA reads TGTGCCAGCAGTGCTTCGACCGACACTGAAGCTTTCTTT. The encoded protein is CASSASTDTEAFF.

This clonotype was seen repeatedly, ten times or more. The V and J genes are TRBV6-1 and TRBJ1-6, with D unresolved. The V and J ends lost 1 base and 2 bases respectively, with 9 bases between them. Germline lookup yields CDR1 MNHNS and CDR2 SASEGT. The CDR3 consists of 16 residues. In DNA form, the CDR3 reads TGTGCCAGCAGTGAAGTTGAGGTCGCCTATAATTCACCCCTCCACTTT. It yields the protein CASSEVEVAYNSPLHF.